One and the same sample provided the 31 T cell receptor beta chains below, sequenced in a study of T cell repertoires in cytomegalovirus infection. TCRdb called the reads again in MiXCR, with one record for every CDR3 protein. The sample gives 400,000 or so distinct CDR3 sequences, approximately 18% of which show up once; around 8.6% is in the top ten. The sequencing sample was made of PBMCs. Receptors were obtained from a human donor in good health (CMV status not recorded). Some clones in this sample may be carry-over from other donors' samples.

The V and J genes are TRBV24-1 and TRBJ2-2; no clear D gene. The V end lost 2 bases, the J end lost 5 bases, and 5 bases lay between the germline ends. This CDR3 region has 13 residues. Germline V gene lookup returns CDR1 KGHDR and CDR2 SFDVKD. The CDR3 coding sequence is TGTGCCACCAGTGATTATACAACCGGGGAGCTGTTTTTT. It encodes CATSDYTTGELFF.

This clonotype was detected only a few times. The chain is built from TRBV29-1 and TRBJ2-7; 9 bases map to TRBD1. Germline assignment: CDR1 SQVTM and CDR2 ANQGSEA. This CDR3 is built from 13 residues. V lost 4 bases and J lost 4; bases outside the gene matches: 5. Here the CDR3 reads CSVAWDREYEQYF. Here the CDR3 DNA reads TGCAGCGTTGCCTGGGACAGGGAATACGAGCAGTACTTC.

This clonotype was seen a handful of times. This chain connects TRBV28 to TRBJ2-3, with a possible D match to TRBD2 (6 bases). With 7 bases removed from V and 2 bases from J, the gap between germline ends came to 16 bases. Germline V gene data show CDR1 as MDHEN and CDR2 as SYDVKM. This CDR3 spans 15 amino acids. The CDR3 region is CASTRGFYNTDTQYF. In DNA form, the CDR3 reads TGTGCCAGCACGCGGGGATTCTATAACACAGATACGCAGTATTTT. The variable domain in full, completed from reference TRBV28 and TRBJ2-3, reads DVKVTQSSRYLVKRTGEKVFLECVQDMDHENMFWYRQDPGLGLRLIYFSYDVKMKEKGDIPEGYSVSREKKERFSLILESASTNQTSMYLCASTRGFYNTDTQYFGPGTRLTVL.

V gene TRBV20-1 combines with J gene TRBJ2-3; tentatively, D is TRBD2 (6 bases). Germline V gives CDR1 DFQATT, CDR2 SNEGSKA (reference sequence). V was clipped by 0 bases and J by 1 base, with 11 bases between them. The CDR3 has 15 amino acids. The CDR3 is CSARDLTGGTDTQYF. CDR3 coding DNA: TGCAGTGCTAGAGATTTAACGGGGGGCACAGATACGCAGTATTTT.

At least ten counts were recorded for this clonotype. The chain links TRBV7-8 to TRBJ2-1, with D perhaps TRBD2 (6 bases). The germline gives CDR1 SGHVS, CDR2 FQNEAQ. This CDR3 has 18 residues. Deletions cut 2 bases from V and 9 bases from J, with 26 bases between. Here the CDR3 reads CASSLFDMGLPTFTEQFF. CDR3 nucleotide sequence: TGTGCCAGCAGCTTATTTGATATGGGACTCCCGACCTTCACTGAGCAGTTCTTC.

This clonotype was found a few times. One junction end disagrees with the germline gene, perhaps due to a read error. The rearrangement joins TRBV20-1 to TRBJ2-7; D not certain. This CDR3 has 13 amino acids. Germline values: CDR1 DFQATT, CDR2 SNEGSKA (reference sequence). Here the CDR3 reads CSAGDGSSYEQYF. The CDR3, as DNA: TGCAGTGCTGGAGACGGAAGCTCCTACGAGCAGTACTTC.

This clonotype was seen only a few times. V gene TRBV7-2 combines with J gene TRBJ2-1; TRBD2 agrees at 7 bases. In germline, CDR1 is SGHTA, CDR2 FQGNSA. The CDR3 length is 16 residues. Trimming cost V 5 bases and J 0 bases; bases outside gene matches: 7. CDR3 nucleotide sequence: TGTGCCAGCAGCCTTAGCGGGTTTCGCTCCTACAATGAGCAGTTCTTC. It codes for CASSLSGFRSYNEQFF.

This clonotype was counted many times. The rearrangement links TRBV11-1 to TRBJ2-6; a possible D gene is TRBD1 (6 bases). Germline lookup yields CDR1 SGHAT and CDR2 FQDESV (reference sequence). Trimming pared 7 bases from V and 2 bases from J, leaving 15 bases between. CDR3 length: 16 amino acids. CDR3 region: CASNPRQGTGANVLTF. The CDR3, as DNA: TGTGCCAGCAACCCCCGGCAGGGGACTGGGGCCAACGTCCTGACTTTC.

This clonotype was seen at least ten times. V is TRBV7-2 and J is TRBJ2-2, with TRBD2 matching over 12 bases. Germline V gene lookup returns CDR1 SGHTA and CDR2 FQGNSA. This CDR3 has 18 residues. V lost 1 base, J lost 4 bases, and 7 bases stayed unmatched. The CDR3 sequence is CASSLVIGLAGRTGELFF. The CDR3, as DNA: TGTGCCAGCAGCTTAGTTATCGGACTAGCGGGGCGCACCGGGGAGCTGTTTTTT.

This clonotype was recorded at least ten times. The V and J genes are TRBV7-2 and TRBJ2-3, with D maybe TRBD2 (5 bases). Germline V CDR1 and CDR2: SGHTA, FQGNSA. The CDR3 totals 17 residues. Deletions cut 3 bases from V and 2 bases from J, with 18 bases between. The CDR3 sequence is CASSLRLAIRTTDTQYF. The CDR3 region has the DNA TGTGCCAGCAGCTTGCGGCTAGCTATACGAACCACAGATACGCAGTATTTT.

This clonotype has just a few counts. The chain is built from TRBV20-1 and TRBJ2-1; possibly TRBD2 for D (6 bases). The CDR3 length is 13 residues. In germline, CDR1 is DFQATT, CDR2 SNEGSKA (reference sequence). Trimming stripped 3 bases from V and 9 bases from J, with 15 bases between. CDR3 bases: TGCAGTGCTAGTGGCAGGGTGGAGGGTGAGCAGTTCTTC. Residues: CSASGRVEGEQFF.

V usage is TRBV11-2 and J usage is TRBJ1-2, with 7 bases lining up with TRBD1. Germline loops: CDR1 SGHAT, CDR2 FQNNGV. This CDR3 is 14 amino acids long. V gave up 2 bases and J gave up 4 bases; unmatched junction bases: 4. The CDR3 sequence is CASSLHRGPYGYTF. DNA for the CDR3: TGTGCCAGCAGCTTACACAGGGGACCCTATGGCTACACCTTC. The full variable domain, its missing parts supplied by reference TRBV11-2 and TRBJ1-2, is EAGVAQSPRYKIIEKRQSVAFWCNPISGHATLYWYQQILGQGPKLLIQFQNNGVVDDSQLPKDRFSAERLKGVDSTLKIQPAKLEDSAVYLCASSLHRGPYGYTFGSGTRLTVV.

The chain uses TRBV7-9 and TRBJ2-1; 10 bases are shared with TRBD2. Germline V CDR1 and CDR2: SEHNR, FQNEAQ (reference sequence). The V segment lost 2 bases and the J segment 8 bases; nucleotides outside the gene matches: 9. CDR3 length equals 16 residues. Here the CDR3 reads CASSLYLAGAEDEQFF. The CDR3 DNA sequence: TGTGCCAGCAGCTTATATCTAGCGGGGGCTGAGGATGAGCAGTTCTTC.

Ten or more counts support this clonotype. The chain couples TRBV6-1 to TRBJ2-1; D is unclear. V was trimmed by 8 bases and J by 6 bases, leaving 8 bases between them. CDR3 size: 11 residues. Germline V gene data show CDR1 as MNHNS and CDR2 as SASEGT. This chain's CDR3 is CASGFSNEQFF. CDR3 DNA sequence: TGTGCCAGCGGTTTCTCCAATGAGCAGTTCTTC.

The rearrangement links TRBV12-3 or TRBV12-4 to TRBJ2-4; D ambiguous. Trimming shortened V by 3 bases and J by 7 bases, and 7 bases separated the two germline ends. CDR3 length equals 12 residues. CDR3 nucleotides: TGTGCCAGCAGTTTGGGCGTGAACATTCAGTACTTC. Translated, it gives CASSLGVNIQYF.

Ten or more counts support this clonotype. The rearrangement uses TRBV7-8 and TRBJ2-2, with D unclear. Germline V gene lookup returns CDR1 SGHVS and CDR2 FQNEAQ. The CDR3 sequence is 13 residues long. V lost 1 base to trimming and J lost 6 bases, with 6 bases between them. The CDR3 nucleotides are TGTGCCAGCAGCTTAGGCCGGGCCGGGGAGCTGTTTTTT. Translating it yields CASSLGRAGELFF.

In regard to this clonotype: At one end the junction does not follow the germline gene, possibly because of a read error. The chain employs TRBV7-2 and TRBJ2-2; a possible D gene is TRBD2 (5 bases). CDR3 size: 13 residues. Germline CDR1 SGHTA, CDR2 FQGNSA. CDR3 sequence (DNA): TGTGCCAGAAGCGTCCGGAACACCGGGGTGCTGTTTTTT. Protein sequence: CARSVRNTGVLFF.

This clonotype was seen ten or more times. The genes are TRBV12-3 or TRBV12-4 and TRBJ2-3; D gene unclear. Between the trimmed V and J ends, which lost 6 bases and 4 bases, there was a span of 8 bases. CDR3 size: 12 residues. CDR3 coding DNA: TGTGCCAGCAGGCTTCGGGCAGATACGCAGTATTTT. Its protein product is CASRLRADTQYF.

The rearrangement joins TRBV5-1 to TRBJ1-2; possibly TRBD1 for D (5 bases). The CDR3 is 14 amino acids. V was cut by 0 bases and J by 7 bases, with 13 bases left in between. The germline V gene has CDR1 SGHRS and CDR2 YFSETQ. The DNA for the CDR3 is TGCGCCAGCAGCTTGGAGGGACGGGGTTTTGGCTACACCTTC. This encodes CASSLEGRGFGYTF.

Notes on this clonotype: A much larger clone differs by one base, so this may be a read error. The chain links TRBV7-2 to TRBJ2-2, with 7 bases identical to TRBD2. This CDR3 comprises 16 residues. Losses at the gene ends were 11 bases for V and 6 bases for J; bases not matched to a gene: 18. Germline loops: CDR1 SGHTA, CDR2 FQGNSA. The CDR3 DNA follows: TGTGCCTCCCCGAGCGGGAAAGGGCGGTTCGCCGGGGAGCTGTTTTTT. It specifies CASPSGKGRFAGELFF.

This clonotype showed up just a few times. This chain joins TRBV7-2 and TRBJ1-6; 7 bases map to TRBD1. The length of the CDR3 is 16 residues. V shed 5 bases, J shed 10 bases, and the junction held 14 bases outside the gene matches. Germline-derived CDR1 and CDR2 are SGHTA and FQGNSA. CDR3 sequence reads: CASSEFRGRLGSPLHF. CDR3 bases: TGTGCCAGCAGCGAGTTTAGGGGGCGTTTGGGATCACCCCTCCACTTT.

The table lists this clonotype with many counts. The chain recombines TRBV7-2 with TRBJ2-4; 16 positions agree with TRBD2. In germline, CDR1 is SGHTA, CDR2 FQGNSA. The V segment lost 1 base and the J segment 0 bases; nucleotides outside the gene matches: 6. The CDR3 length is 20 residues. CDR3 loop: CASSLVWGLAGGLAKNIQYF. The CDR3 coding sequence is TGTGCCAGCAGCTTAGTTTGGGGACTAGCGGGGGGGCTAGCCAAAAACATTCAGTACTTC.

This clonotype was seen a few times. The chain uses TRBV20-1 and TRBJ2-1; 8 bases match TRBD2. CDR3 size: 14 residues. Germline V gives CDR1 DFQATT, CDR2 SNEGSKA (reference sequence). Losses at the gene ends were 2 bases for V and 4 bases for J; bases not matched to a gene: 4. The CDR3 loop is CSARWVAGYNEQFF. CDR3 coding DNA: TGCAGTGCTAGATGGGTAGCGGGGTACAATGAGCAGTTCTTC.

The chain couples TRBV20-1 to TRBJ2-1; tentatively, D is TRBD1 (5 bases). The CDR3 sequence is 15 residues long. V lost 3 bases to trimming and J lost 4 bases, with 16 bases between them. Germline-derived CDR1 and CDR2 are DFQATT and SNEGSKA (reference sequence). The CDR3 region is CSAREGGAAYNEQFF. CDR3 bases: TGCAGTGCTAGGGAAGGTGGGGCGGCGTACAATGAGCAGTTCTTC.

As for this clonotype: A much larger clone differs from this one at a single base, so this may be a read error. The chain uses TRBV19 and TRBJ2-1, with 9 bases matching TRBD2. CDR1 and CDR2 from the germline V gene are LNHDA and SQIVND (reference sequence). The CDR3 is 13 residues long. The CDR3 nucleotides are TGTGTCAGTAGTATAGATCGGCGGGAGGGCCGGTTCTTC. Protein: CVSSIDRREGRFF.

The gene calls are TRBV30 and TRBJ2-7; D perhaps matches TRBD2 (5 bases). The CDR3 extends over 14 amino acids. V was shortened by 4 bases and J by 0 bases, with 13 bases between the two germline ends. Looked up from germline, CDR1 is GTSNPN and CDR2 is SVGIG (reference sequence). CDR3 nucleotide sequence: TGTGCCTGGAAGGCCCCGGGGAGCTCCTACGAGCAGTACTTC. Its protein product is CAWKAPGSSYEQYF.

This clonotype was picked up a small number of times. The chain couples TRBV4-1 to TRBJ2-5; D uncertain. This CDR3 spans 15 amino acids. The germline gives CDR1 MGHRA, CDR2 YSYEKL. The V and J ends lost 4 bases and 1 base respectively, with 13 bases between them. The DNA of the CDR3 is TGCGCCAGCAGCCTTAGGATATACGGCCAAGAGACCCAGTACTTC. Translated: CASSLRIYGQETQYF.

J is TRBJ2-1 and V is TRBV15; D might be TRBD1 or TRBD2, each matching 6 bases. This CDR3 contains 20 residues. Trimming left V 0 bases short and J 7 bases short, with 28 bases between. CDR1 is LNHNV and CDR2 is YYDKDF in the germline V gene (reference sequence). This CDR3 reads CATSRDIVVRGAEGLNEQFF. The DNA for the CDR3 is TGTGCCACCAGCAGAGATATTGTGGTGAGGGGGGCGGAGGGCTTGAATGAGCAGTTCTTC.

The sample holds a few counts of this clonotype. J is TRBJ2-3 and V is TRBV4-1, with 7 bases aligning to TRBD1. The CDR3 consists of 12 residues. Germline assignment: CDR1 MGHRA and CDR2 YSYEKL. V was clipped by 10 bases and J by 4 bases; unmatched bases: 5. The CDR3 sequence: CAIPGGPDTQYF. Written as DNA, the CDR3 is TGCGCCATTCCAGGGGGTCCAGATACGCAGTATTTT.

In this sample, this clonotype turned up many times. V and J are TRBV12-3 or TRBV12-4 and TRBJ1-3; D is ambiguous. V lost 2 bases and J 6 bases, leaving 5 bases between the germline ends. This CDR3 spans 12 amino acids. CDR3 protein: CASSLNINTIYF. The CDR3 DNA is TGTGCCAGCAGTTTAAACATAAACACCATATATTTT.

This clonotype was seen repeatedly, ten times or more. The CDR3 DNA sequence: TGTGCCAGCAGCGAGACAGGGGGACCCTACAATGAGCAGTTCTTC. It translates to CASSETGGPYNEQFF. The genes are TRBV7-2 and TRBJ2-1; TRBD1 matches 9 bases. This CDR3 contains 15 residues. Looked up from germline, CDR1 is SGHTA and CDR2 is FQGNSA. With V trimmed by 5 bases and J by 2 bases, 4 bases remained unmatched.